Here is one TCR beta chain with its context. What it binds is not known. V lost 6 bases, J lost 3 bases, and 3 bases stayed unmatched. Germline-derived CDR1 and CDR2 are SNHLY and FYNNEI. This CDR3 is built from 14 residues. A J-beta primer mix and a sample-barcoded 5' primer were used in a second PCR of about 7 to 12 cycles. The yield of each sample was at least 2.5 million CDR3-containing paired-end reads. One entry per CDR3 protein results from TCRdb running MiXCR on the 5' RACE reads. The sample includes hundreds of thousands of distinct CDR3 sequences, approximately 44% seen only once; the top ten take approximately 20%. The sample belongs to a study of blood T cells in healthy people across ages. Study outcomes and limitations: Higher diversity, along with more naive CD4+ cells, distinguished long-lived donors from aged donors. Estimated diversity that came from one million T cells was considered an underestimate.

The clonotype originates from a man in his 60s in good health. The rearrangement uses TRBV2 and TRBJ2-7; 12 bases fit TRBD1. The specimen was blood. The CDR3 nucleotides read TGTGCCAGCAGAGGGACAGGGGGCGTCTACGAGCAGTACTTC. Protein product: CASRGTGGVYEQYF.